This entry concerns a single T cell receptor (beta chain). V lost 0 bases and J 6 bases, leaving 5 bases between the germline ends. CDR3 length: 12 residues. Germline lookup yields CDR1 MGHRA and CDR2 YSYEKL. TCRdb keeps only in-frame clones here, not all; method: immunoSEQ multiplex PCR. The top ten hold around 2% of the sample, which has over 150,000 clones, 75% to 95% seen once. The data are from a study of control samples from healthy donors and cancer patients. Input material: blood. The rearrangement uses TRBV4-1 and TRBJ1-2; D remains unclear. This clonotype was sampled from a woman in her forties in good health. The CDR3 reads CASSQEMDGYTF. The CDR3 DNA is TGCGCCAGCAGCCAAGAAATGGATGGCTACACCTTC.